One and the same sample provided the 26 T cell receptor beta chains below, sequenced in a study of Tregs in tolerant kidney transplant recipients. The method was immunoSEQ multiplex PCR; TCRdb's version includes in-frame clones alone and lacks a portion of them. The sample lists about 83,000 clones; around 98% were seen once. The sample in question was CD4+ T cells from blood, obtained before the transplant. These receptors all come from a human donor who received a combined kidney and bone marrow transplant.

The chain combines TRBV7-9 with TRBJ1-1; TRBD1 agrees at 7 bases. The length of the CDR3 is 15 residues. From germline, CDR1 is SEHNR and CDR2 FQNEAQ (reference sequence). The V gene end was trimmed by 8 bases and the J gene end by 1 base; junction bases not matched to a gene: 10. The CDR3 region is CASGDTYRGNTEAFF. CDR3 DNA sequence: TGTGCCAGCGGCGATACCTACAGGGGGAACACTGAAGCTTTCTTT.

The chain recombines TRBV10-2 with TRBJ2-3; D perhaps matches TRBD2 (7 bases). Germline V gives CDR1 WSHSY, CDR2 SAAADI. Trimming stripped 0 bases from V and 3 bases from J, with 10 bases between. The CDR3 is 15 amino acids. CDR3 DNA: TGCGCCAGCAGTGAGTCAGGGGGGGGGACAGATACGCAGTATTTT. It codes for CASSESGGGTDTQYF.

V is TRBV9 and J is TRBJ2-1, with D hard to call. The CDR3 contains 12 residues. Germline values: CDR1 SGDLS, CDR2 YYNGEE. With 3 bases removed from V and 11 bases from J, the gap between germline ends came to 12 bases. CDR3 nucleotide sequence: TGTGCCAGCAGCGCAAACAACCTCCAGCAGTTCTTC. This codes for CASSANNLQQFF. The entire variable domain, with the rest obtained from reference TRBV9 and TRBJ2-1, is as follows: DSGVTQTPKHLITATGQRVTLRCSPRSGDLSVYWYQQSLDQGLQFLIQYYNGEERAKGNILERFSAQQFPDLHSELNLSSLELGDSALYFCASSANNLQQFFGPGTRLTVL.

This chain joins TRBV6-1 and TRBJ2-5, with TRBD2 identical over 7 bases. Germline CDR1 reads MNHNS; CDR2 reads SASEGT. The CDR3 is made up of 14 amino acids. Unmatched junction bases numbered 3, after V lost 4 bases and J lost 1 base. CDR3 DNA sequence: TGTGCCAGCAGTGTGACTAGCTCCCAAGAGACCCAGTACTTC. Protein product: CASSVTSSQETQYF.

V and J are TRBV6-5 and TRBJ2-7; 7 nucleotides agree with TRBD1. CDR3 length: 16 residues. Looked up from germline, CDR1 is MNHEY and CDR2 is SVGAGI. The junction had 11 bases not matched to a gene; V was cut back by 2 bases and J by 4 bases. As DNA, the CDR3 is TGTGCCAGCAGTTACCAGACAGGGCAGTCTGTTTACGAGCAGTACTTC. Translated: CASSYQTGQSVYEQYF.

This chain connects TRBV19 to TRBJ1-2; 7 nucleotides line up with TRBD1. V shed 6 bases and J 4 bases; nucleotides not matched to a gene: 8. Germline V CDR1 and CDR2: LNHDA, SQIVND (reference sequence). There are 14 residues in the CDR3. The CDR3 here is CASSRQGRTYGYTF. CDR3 bases: TGTGCCAGTAGCCGACAGGGTCGGACCTATGGCTACACCTTC. Using reference TRBV19 and TRBJ1-2 for the parts outside the CDR3, the full variable domain is DGGITQSPKYLFRKEGQNVTLSCEQNLNHDAMYWYRQDPGQGLRLIYYSQIVNDFQKGDIAEGYSVSREKKESFPLTVTSAQKNPTAFYLCASSRQGRTYGYTFGSGTRLTVV.

In this sample, this clone turned up once. V gene TRBV5-1 combines with J gene TRBJ2-1; possibly TRBD2 for D (5 bases). The germline V gene encodes CDR1 SGHRS and CDR2 YFSETQ. CDR3 length: 13 amino acids. Between the trimmed V and J ends, which lost 2 bases and 6 bases, there was a span of 9 bases. The CDR3 here is CASSLPGSNEQFF. The CDR3 DNA follows: TGCGCCAGCAGCTTACCGGGGTCCAATGAGCAGTTCTTC. The full variable domain, rest sourced from reference TRBV5-1 and TRBJ2-1, is KAGVTQTPRYLIKTRGQQVTLSCSPISGHRSVSWYQQTPGQGLQFLFEYFSETQRNKGNFPGRFSGRQFSNSRSEMNVSTLELGDSALYLCASSLPGSNEQFFGPGTRLTVL.

V is TRBV19 and J is TRBJ1-1; TRBD1 matches 8 bases. This CDR3 contains 13 residues. V lost 7 bases, J lost 4 bases, and 5 bases stayed unmatched. Germline assignment: CDR1 LNHDA and CDR2 SQIVND (reference sequence). The chain's CDR3 is CASTTTGATEAFF. The CDR3 DNA reads TGTGCCAGTACCACGACAGGGGCCACTGAAGCTTTCTTT.

This chain uses TRBV30 with TRBJ2-3; D might be TRBD1 (5 bases). V lost 6 bases, J lost 5 bases, and 15 bases lay in between. Germline assignment: CDR1 GTSNPN and CDR2 SVGIG (reference sequence). The CDR3 loop spans 13 amino acids. CDR3 nucleotide sequence: TGTGCCTGTAGCAGGGCACAACTAGATACGCAGTATTTT. Protein sequence: CACSRAQLDTQYF.

The chain is built from TRBV11-2 and TRBJ2-3, with D perhaps matching TRBD1 (5 bases). With 1 base removed from V and 4 bases from J, the gap between germline ends came to 12 bases. From germline, CDR1 is SGHAT and CDR2 FQNNGV. This CDR3 has 15 residues. The CDR3 here is CASSLGGAEADTQYF. CDR3 in DNA: TGTGCCAGCAGCTTAGGTGGGGCCGAGGCAGATACGCAGTATTTT.

The genes are TRBV10-3 and TRBJ2-7; no clear D gene. Germline V gives CDR1 ENHRY, CDR2 SYGVKD. Trimming removed 3 bases from V and 3 bases from J, with 3 bases in between. The CDR3 sequence is 11 residues long. Here the CDR3 DNA reads TGTGCCATCAGTGACCTCTACGAGCAGTACTTC. Its translation is CAISDLYEQYF.

The rearrangement uses TRBV5-6 and TRBJ2-5; 9 nucleotides agree with TRBD1. Matching the DNA end better, TRBJ2-7 makes the J call doubtful. The CDR3 runs 16 residues. Germline values: CDR1 SGHDT, CDR2 YYEEEE. CDR3 region: CASSLGPGTGSYEQYF. CDR3 DNA sequence: TGTGCCAGCAGCTTGGGGCCCGGGACAGGGAGTTACGAGCAGTACTTC.

The chain combines TRBV18 with TRBJ1-2; 10 bases are shared with TRBD1. J lost 3 bases, V lost 3 bases, and 4 bases had no gene match. This CDR3 is 15 amino acids long. The germline CDR1 and CDR2 sequences are KGHSH and LQKENI. The CDR3 region is CASSPLTGGDYGYTF. The CDR3 nucleotides read TGTGCCAGCTCACCTTTGACAGGGGGCGACTATGGCTACACCTTC.

The V gene is TRBV7-6, the J gene TRBJ2-7; D remains unclear. Germline-derived CDR1 and CDR2 are SGHVS and FNYEAQ. The CDR3 totals 13 residues. V was pared by 5 bases and J by 6 bases, with 14 bases between. The CDR3 region is CASSLYGSVEQYF. DNA of the CDR3: TGTGCCAGCAGCCTATACGGGTCAGTCGAGCAGTACTTC.

J is TRBJ2-1 and V is TRBV6-5; no reliable D call. The CDR3 contains 14 residues. CDR1 is MNHEY, CDR2 SVGAGI, per germline. V lost 4 bases to trimming and J lost 4 bases, with 11 bases between them. The CDR3 reads CASSSRLGYNEQFF. DNA for the CDR3: TGTGCCAGCAGTTCGAGGTTGGGTTACAATGAGCAGTTCTTC.

The chain joins TRBV19 to TRBJ1-5; no clear D gene. Looked up from germline, CDR1 is LNHDA and CDR2 is SQIVND (reference sequence). The CDR3 contains 15 residues. Trimming took off 5 bases at V and 0 bases at J, with 11 bases between the two ends. As DNA, the CDR3 is TGTGCCAGTAGTGTGCGGCGCAATAGCAATCAGCCCCAGCATTTT. It is translated as CASSVRRNSNQPQHF.

This rearrangement joins TRBV9 to TRBJ2-3; unclear D gene. V lost 3 bases, J lost 2 bases, and 4 bases lay in between. The CDR3 runs to 12 residues. The germline V gene has CDR1 SGDLS and CDR2 YYNGEE. The CDR3 sequence is CASSAYTDTQYF. DNA for the CDR3: TGTGCCAGCAGCGCCTACACAGATACGCAGTATTTT. The full variable domain, rest sourced from reference TRBV9 and TRBJ2-3, is DSGVTQTPKHLITATGQRVTLRCSPRSGDLSVYWYQQSLDQGLQFLIQYYNGEERAKGNILERFSAQQFPDLHSELNLSSLELGDSALYFCASSAYTDTQYFGPGTRLTVL.

This clone came up once. V gene TRBV5-1 combines with J gene TRBJ2-7; TRBD2 matches 7 bases. J gave up 5 bases and V 0 bases, and 11 bases lay outside the gene matches. The germline CDR1 and CDR2 sequences are SGHRS and YFSETQ. This CDR3 region has 16 residues. The CDR3 DNA reads as TGCGCCAGCAGCTTGGCCGTCGTAGGCGGGAGTAACGAGCAGTACTTC. Protein: CASSLAVVGGSNEQYF. The full variable domain, with the rest looked up from reference TRBV5-1 and TRBJ2-7, is KAGVTQTPRYLIKTRGQQVTLSCSPISGHRSVSWYQQTPGQGLQFLFEYFSETQRNKGNFPGRFSGRQFSNSRSEMNVSTLELGDSALYLCASSLAVVGGSNEQYFGPGTRLTVT.

The chain links TRBV5-1 to TRBJ2-7; D may be TRBD1 (6 bases). The ends were cut back, 4 bases at V and 0 bases at J, with 20 bases in the middle. The CDR3 contains 17 residues. Germline CDR1 is SGHRS and CDR2 is YFSETQ. In DNA form, the CDR3 reads TGCGCCAGCAGCCCCATCCTAGTAACAGGGAGCTCCTACGAGCAGTACTTC. Translation gives CASSPILVTGSSYEQYF. The full variable domain, with the rest looked up from reference TRBV5-1 and TRBJ2-7, is KAGVTQTPRYLIKTRGQQVTLSCSPISGHRSVSWYQQTPGQGLQFLFEYFSETQRNKGNFPGRFSGRQFSNSRSEMNVSTLELGDSALYLCASSPILVTGSSYEQYFGPGTRLTVT.

The rearrangement joins TRBV2 to TRBJ1-1; D ambiguous. Germline-derived CDR1 and CDR2 are SNHLY and FYNNEI. The CDR3 loop spans 12 amino acids. Trimming took 7 bases from V and 2 from J, leaving 8 bases between them. The CDR3 DNA reads TGTGCCAGCACTTACGGTAACACTGAAGCTTTCTTT. Amino acid sequence: CASTYGNTEAFF.

CDR3 in DNA: TGTGCCAGCAGTCCCTGGGAGATTAATTCACCCCTCCACTTT. Amino acid sequence: CASSPWEINSPLHF. The chain employs TRBV28 and TRBJ1-6; D is undetermined. Germline loops: CDR1 MDHEN, CDR2 SYDVKM. V lost 5 bases to trimming and J lost 6 bases, with 11 bases between them. This CDR3 contains 14 residues.

The gene calls are TRBV30 and TRBJ2-5, with D perhaps TRBD1 (6 bases). The last part of the DNA fits TRBJ2-7 better; the J call may be wrong. There are 11 residues in the CDR3. Germline CDR1 reads GTSNPN; CDR2 reads SVGIG (reference sequence). The CDR3 sequence: CAWITGNEQYF. The CDR3, as DNA: TGTGCCTGGATCACAGGGAACGAGCAGTACTTC.

V and J are TRBV19 and TRBJ1-1; TRBD1 might be the D (5 bases). The CDR3 loop spans 15 amino acids. V dropped 0 bases and J dropped 5 bases, with 13 bases sitting between them. Germline V gives CDR1 LNHDA, CDR2 SQIVND (reference sequence). The CDR3 nucleotides are TGTGCCAGTAGTATAGATAAGGGGATGAGGACTGAAGCTTTCTTT. The encoded protein is CASSIDKGMRTEAFF. The full variable domain, with the rest looked up from reference TRBV19 and TRBJ1-1, is DGGITQSPKYLFRKEGQNVTLSCEQNLNHDAMYWYRQDPGQGLRLIYYSQIVNDFQKGDIAEGYSVSREKKESFPLTVTSAQKNPTAFYLCASSIDKGMRTEAFFGQGTRLTVV.

The chain combines TRBV19 with TRBJ2-2, with D maybe TRBD2 (6 bases). This CDR3 comprises 17 residues. Germline V gene lookup returns CDR1 LNHDA and CDR2 SQIVND (reference sequence). Trimming stripped 2 bases from V and 6 bases from J, with 19 bases between. The CDR3 loop is CASSIRDSFSHAGELFF. CDR3 nucleotide sequence: TGTGCCAGTAGTATAAGGGACTCCTTCAGCCACGCCGGGGAGCTGTTTTTT.

The rearrangement joins TRBV19 to TRBJ1-4; D is possibly TRBD1 (5 bases). This CDR3 has 15 residues. Per germline, CDR1 LNHDA and CDR2 SQIVND (reference sequence). Trimming shortened V by 6 bases and J by 7 bases, and 18 bases separated the two germline ends. CDR3 protein: CASRKGDLLGEKLFF. The CDR3 DNA reads as TGTGCCAGTAGGAAAGGGGATTTGTTGGGTGAAAAACTGTTTTTT.

The chain links TRBV18 to TRBJ2-3; D gene unclear. The CDR3 consists of 12 residues. Germline V lookup: CDR1 KGHSH, CDR2 LQKENI. The ends were cut back, 6 bases at V and 6 bases at J, with 10 bases in the middle. The CDR3 loop is CASSPPADTQYF. CDR3 coding DNA: TGTGCCAGCTCCCCCCCCGCGGATACGCAGTATTTT. The complete variable domain, with remaining parts taken from reference TRBV18 and TRBJ2-3, reads NAGVMQNPRHLVRRRGQEARLRCSPMKGHSHVYWYRQLPEEGLKFMVYLQKENIIDESGMPKERFSAEFPKEGPSILRIQQVVRGDSAAYFCASSPPADTQYFGPGTRLTVL.